This T cell receptor (beta chain) was sequenced for a study of blood T cells in healthy people across ages. The germline CDR1 and CDR2 sequences are MNHEY and SVGEGT. V was pared by 0 bases and J by 6 bases, with 6 bases of the junction left unmatched. This CDR3 contains 17 residues. Study conclusions and caveats: In older individuals, TCR beta diversity per million T cells was lower, falling roughly linearly with age. Percentage of naive T cells showed a strong correlation with TCR beta diversity.

At least 6 micrograms of total RNA were extracted per sample. Details on this clonotype: The antigen remains unidentified.

A sample-barcoded 5' primer and a J-beta primer mix were used in a second PCR of roughly 7 to 11 cycles. All cDNA molecules were each tagged by a template-switch adaptor with 12 random nucleotides. Using its own MiXCR run on the 5' RACE reads, TCRdb lists one record per CDR3 protein. Found here are approximately 2,000,000 distinct CDR3 sequences, approximately 40% of them singletons; the top ten hold about 23%. V and J are TRBV6-2 or TRBV6-3 and TRBJ2-1, with 12 bases identical to TRBD2. Sequenced material: blood. The TCR comes from a human donor in good health. The CDR3 sequence is CASSYSTPSGGGNEQFF. CDR3 bases: TGTGCCAGCAGTTACTCGACGCCTAGCGGGGGGGGCAATGAGCAGTTCTTC.